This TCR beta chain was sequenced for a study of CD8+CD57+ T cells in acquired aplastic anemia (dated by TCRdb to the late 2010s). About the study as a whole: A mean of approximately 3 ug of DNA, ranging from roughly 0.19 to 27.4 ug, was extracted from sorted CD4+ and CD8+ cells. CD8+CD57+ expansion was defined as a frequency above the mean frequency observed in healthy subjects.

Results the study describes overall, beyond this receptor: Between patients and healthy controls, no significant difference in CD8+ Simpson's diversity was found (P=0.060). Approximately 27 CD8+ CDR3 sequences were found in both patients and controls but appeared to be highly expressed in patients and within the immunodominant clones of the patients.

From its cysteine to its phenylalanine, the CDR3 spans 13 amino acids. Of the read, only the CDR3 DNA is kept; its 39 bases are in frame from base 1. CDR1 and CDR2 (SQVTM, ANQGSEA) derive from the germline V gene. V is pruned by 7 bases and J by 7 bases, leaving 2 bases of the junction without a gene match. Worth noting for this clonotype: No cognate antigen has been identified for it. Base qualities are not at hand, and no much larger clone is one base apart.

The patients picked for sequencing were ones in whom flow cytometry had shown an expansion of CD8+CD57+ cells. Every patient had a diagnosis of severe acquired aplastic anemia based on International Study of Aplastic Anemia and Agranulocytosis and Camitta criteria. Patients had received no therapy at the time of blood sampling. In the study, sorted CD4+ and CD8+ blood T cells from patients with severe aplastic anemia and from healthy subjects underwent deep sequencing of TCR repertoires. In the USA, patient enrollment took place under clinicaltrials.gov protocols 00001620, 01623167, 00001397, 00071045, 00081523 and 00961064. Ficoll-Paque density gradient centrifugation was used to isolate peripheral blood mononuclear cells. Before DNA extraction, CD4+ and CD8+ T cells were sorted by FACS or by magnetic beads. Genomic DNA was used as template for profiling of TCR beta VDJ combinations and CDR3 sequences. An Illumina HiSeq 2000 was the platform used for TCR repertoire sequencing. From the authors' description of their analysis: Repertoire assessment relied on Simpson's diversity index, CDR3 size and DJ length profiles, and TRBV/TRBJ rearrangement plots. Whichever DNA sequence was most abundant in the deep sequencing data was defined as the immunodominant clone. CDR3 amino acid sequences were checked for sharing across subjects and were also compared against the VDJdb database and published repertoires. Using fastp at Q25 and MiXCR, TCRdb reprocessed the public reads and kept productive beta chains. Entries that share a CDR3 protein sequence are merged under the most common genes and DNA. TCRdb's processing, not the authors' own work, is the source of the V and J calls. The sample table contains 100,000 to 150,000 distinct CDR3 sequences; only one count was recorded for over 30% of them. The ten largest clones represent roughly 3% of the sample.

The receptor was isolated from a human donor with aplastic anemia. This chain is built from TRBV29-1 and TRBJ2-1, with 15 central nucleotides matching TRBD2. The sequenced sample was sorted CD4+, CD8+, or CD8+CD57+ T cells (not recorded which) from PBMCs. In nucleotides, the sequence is TGCAGCGGGGGACTAGCGGGAGGAAATGAGCAGTTCTTC. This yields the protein CSGGLAGGNEQFF.